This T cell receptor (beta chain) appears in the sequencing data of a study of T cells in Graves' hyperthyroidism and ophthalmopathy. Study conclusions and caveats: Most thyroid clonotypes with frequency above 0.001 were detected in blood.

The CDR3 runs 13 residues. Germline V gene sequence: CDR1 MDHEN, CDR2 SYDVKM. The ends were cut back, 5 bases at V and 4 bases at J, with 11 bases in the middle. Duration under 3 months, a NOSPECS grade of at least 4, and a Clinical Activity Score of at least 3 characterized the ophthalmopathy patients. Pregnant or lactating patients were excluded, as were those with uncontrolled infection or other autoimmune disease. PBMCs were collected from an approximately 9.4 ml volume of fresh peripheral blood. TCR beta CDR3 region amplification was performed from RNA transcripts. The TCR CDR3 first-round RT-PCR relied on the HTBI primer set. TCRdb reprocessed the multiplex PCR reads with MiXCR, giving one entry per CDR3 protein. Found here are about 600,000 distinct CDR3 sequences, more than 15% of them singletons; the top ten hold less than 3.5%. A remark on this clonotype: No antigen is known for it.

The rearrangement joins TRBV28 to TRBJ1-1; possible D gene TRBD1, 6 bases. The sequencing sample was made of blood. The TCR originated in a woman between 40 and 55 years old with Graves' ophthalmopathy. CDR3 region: CASSPWDTTEAFF. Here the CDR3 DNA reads TGTGCCAGCAGTCCCTGGGACACCACTGAAGCTTTCTTT.